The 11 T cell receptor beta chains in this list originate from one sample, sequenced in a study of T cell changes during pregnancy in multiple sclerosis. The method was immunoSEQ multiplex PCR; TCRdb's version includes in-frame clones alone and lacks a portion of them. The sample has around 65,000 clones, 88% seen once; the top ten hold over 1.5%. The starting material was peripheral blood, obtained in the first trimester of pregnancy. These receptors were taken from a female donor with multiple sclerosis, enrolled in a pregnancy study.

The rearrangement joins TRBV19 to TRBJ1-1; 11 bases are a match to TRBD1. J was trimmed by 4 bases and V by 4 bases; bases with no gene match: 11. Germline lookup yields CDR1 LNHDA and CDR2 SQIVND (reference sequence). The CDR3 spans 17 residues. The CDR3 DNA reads TGTGCCAGTAGTAAAACTTCTTCCGGGACAGGGGGCACTGAAGCTTTCTTT. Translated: CASSKTSSGTGGTEAFF.

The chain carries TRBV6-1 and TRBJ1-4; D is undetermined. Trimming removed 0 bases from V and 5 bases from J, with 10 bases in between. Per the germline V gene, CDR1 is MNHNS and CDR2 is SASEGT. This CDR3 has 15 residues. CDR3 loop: CASSEAREWNEKLFF. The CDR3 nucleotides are TGTGCCAGCAGTGAAGCACGGGAGTGGAATGAAAAACTGTTTTTT.

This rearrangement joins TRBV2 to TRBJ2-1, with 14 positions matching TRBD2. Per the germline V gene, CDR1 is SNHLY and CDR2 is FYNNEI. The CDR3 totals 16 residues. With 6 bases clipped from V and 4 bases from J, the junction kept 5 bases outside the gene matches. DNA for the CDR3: TGTGCCAGCAGCCCGACTAGCGGGAGGGTATACAATGAGCAGTTCTTC. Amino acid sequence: CASSPTSGRVYNEQFF.

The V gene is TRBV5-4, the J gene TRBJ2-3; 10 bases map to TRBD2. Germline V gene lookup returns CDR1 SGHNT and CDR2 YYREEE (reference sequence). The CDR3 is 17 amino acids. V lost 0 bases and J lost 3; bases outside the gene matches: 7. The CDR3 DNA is TGTGCCAGCAGCTTGGCCCTCGGACTAGCGGTAACAGATACGCAGTATTTT. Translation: CASSLALGLAVTDTQYF. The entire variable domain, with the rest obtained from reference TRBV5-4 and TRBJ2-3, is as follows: ETGVTQSPTHLIKTRGQQVTLRCSSQSGHNTVSWYQQALGQGPQFIFQYYREEENGRGNFPPRFSGLQFPNYSSELNVNALELDDSALYLCASSLALGLAVTDTQYFGPGTRLTVL.

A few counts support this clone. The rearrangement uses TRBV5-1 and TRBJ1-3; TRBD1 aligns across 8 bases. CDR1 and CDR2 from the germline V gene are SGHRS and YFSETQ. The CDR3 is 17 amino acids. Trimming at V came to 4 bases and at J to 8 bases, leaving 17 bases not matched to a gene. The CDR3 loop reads CASSPGTGTGGVYTIYF. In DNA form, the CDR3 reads TGCGCCAGCAGCCCTGGGACAGGAACCGGGGGTGTTTACACCATATATTTT. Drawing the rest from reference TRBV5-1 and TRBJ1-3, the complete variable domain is KAGVTQTPRYLIKTRGQQVTLSCSPISGHRSVSWYQQTPGQGLQFLFEYFSETQRNKGNFPGRFSGRQFSNSRSEMNVSTLELGDSALYLCASSPGTGTGGVYTIYFGEGSWLTVV.

Written as DNA, the CDR3 is TGTGCCAGCTCACCACTGAGGGATCGAGGCGGAAACACCATATATTTT. Translated: CASSPLRDRGGNTIYF. The V and J genes are TRBV18 and TRBJ1-3; D is unresolved. CDR3 length: 16 residues. Trimming removed 1 base at V and 4 bases at J, with 14 bases between. Germline CDR1 KGHSH, CDR2 LQKENI.

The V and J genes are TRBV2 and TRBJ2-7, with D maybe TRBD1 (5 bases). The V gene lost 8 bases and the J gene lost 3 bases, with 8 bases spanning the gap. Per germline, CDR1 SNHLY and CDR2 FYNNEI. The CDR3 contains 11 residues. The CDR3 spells CASAGFYEQYF. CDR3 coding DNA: TGTGCCAGCGCAGGGTTCTACGAGCAGTACTTC. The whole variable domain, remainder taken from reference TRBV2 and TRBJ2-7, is EPEVTQTPSHQVTQMGQEVILRCVPISNHLYFYWYRQILGQKVEFLVSFYNNEISEKSEIFDDQFSVERPDGSNFTLKIRSTKLEDSAMYFCASAGFYEQYFGPGTRLTVT.

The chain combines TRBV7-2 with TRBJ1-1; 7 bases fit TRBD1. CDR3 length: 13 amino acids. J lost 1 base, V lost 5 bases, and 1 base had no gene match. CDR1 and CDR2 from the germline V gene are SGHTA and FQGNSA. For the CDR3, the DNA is TGTGCCAGCAGCCAGGGGGGGAACACTGAAGCTTTCTTT. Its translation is CASSQGGNTEAFF.

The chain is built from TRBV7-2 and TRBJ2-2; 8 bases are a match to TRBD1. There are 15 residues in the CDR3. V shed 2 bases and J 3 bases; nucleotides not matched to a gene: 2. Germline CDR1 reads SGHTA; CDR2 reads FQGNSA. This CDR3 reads CASSLQGADTGELFF. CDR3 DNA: TGTGCCAGCAGCTTACAGGGGGCTGACACCGGGGAGCTGTTTTTT.

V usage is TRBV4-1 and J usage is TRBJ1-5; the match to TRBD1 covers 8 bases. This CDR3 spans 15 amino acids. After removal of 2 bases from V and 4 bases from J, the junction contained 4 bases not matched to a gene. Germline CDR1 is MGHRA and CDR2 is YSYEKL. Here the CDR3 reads CASSQPGGLNQPQHF. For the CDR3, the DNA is TGCGCCAGCAGCCAACCAGGGGGCCTGAATCAGCCCCAGCATTTT.

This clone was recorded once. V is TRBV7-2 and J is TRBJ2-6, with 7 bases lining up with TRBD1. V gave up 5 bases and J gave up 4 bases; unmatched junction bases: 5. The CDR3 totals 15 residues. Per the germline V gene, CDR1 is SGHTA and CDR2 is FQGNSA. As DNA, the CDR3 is TGTGCCAGCAGCCTACAGGGGTACGGGGCCAACGTCCTGACTTTC. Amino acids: CASSLQGYGANVLTF.